This record looks at one TCR beta chain sequence and its context. The sample belongs to a study of blood T cell repertoires in COVID-19. Study-wide context: Researchers got acute and convalescent COVID-19 samples from the United States, Italy and Spain. The analysed material was cDNA or gDNA that came from T cells, B-cell-depleted T cells, or PBMCs.

The V end lost 5 bases, the J end lost 4 bases, and 26 bases lay between the germline ends. Per germline, CDR1 KGHSH and CDR2 LQKENI. This CDR3 contains 18 residues. Here immunoSEQ multiplex PCR was the method, and the copy in TCRdb shows in-frame clones only, minus some. Of over 100,000 clones listed, around 87% were seen once; the top ten hold around 2.9%. V is TRBV18 and J is TRBJ1-1, with D perhaps TRBD1 (6 bases). Sequencing input: peripheral blood. This TCR was recovered from a man aged 45-60 years with active or convalescent COVID-19. The CDR3, as DNA: TGTGCCAGCTCAAGTTCTCCCACAGGGAACCCGGGGGGCACTGAAGCTTTCTTT. This translates into CASSSSPTGNPGGTEAFF.